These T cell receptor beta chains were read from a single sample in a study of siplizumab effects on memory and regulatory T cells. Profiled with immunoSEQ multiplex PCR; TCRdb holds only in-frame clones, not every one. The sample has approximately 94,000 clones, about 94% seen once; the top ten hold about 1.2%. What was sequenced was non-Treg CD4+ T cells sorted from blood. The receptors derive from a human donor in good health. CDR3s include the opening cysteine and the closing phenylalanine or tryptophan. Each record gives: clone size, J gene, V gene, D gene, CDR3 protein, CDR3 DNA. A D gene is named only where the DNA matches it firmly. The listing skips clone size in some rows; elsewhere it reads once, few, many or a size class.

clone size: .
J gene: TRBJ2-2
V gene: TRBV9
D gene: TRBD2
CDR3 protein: CASSGLAGTGELFF
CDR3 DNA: TGTGCCAGCAGCGGACTAGCGGGCACCGGGGAGCTGTTTTTT

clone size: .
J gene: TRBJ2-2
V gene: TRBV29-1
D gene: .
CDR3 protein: CSVVERVAGELFF
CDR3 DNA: TGCAGCGTTGTTGAGAGGGTGGCCGGGGAGCTGTTTTTT

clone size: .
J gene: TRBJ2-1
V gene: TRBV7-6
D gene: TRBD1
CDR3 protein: CASSVRQGRMSNEQFF
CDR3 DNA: TGTGCCAGCAGCGTAAGACAGGGAAGGATGTCCAATGAGCAGTTCTTC

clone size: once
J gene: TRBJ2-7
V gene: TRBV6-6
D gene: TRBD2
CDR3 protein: CASREGTTYEQYF
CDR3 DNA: TGTGCCAGCAGAGAGGGGACTACCTACGAGCAGTACTTC

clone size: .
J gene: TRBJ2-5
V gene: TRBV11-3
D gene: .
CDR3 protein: CASSARQGGETQYF
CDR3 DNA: TGTGCCAGCAGCGCCCGCCAGGGGGGGGAGACCCAGTACTTC

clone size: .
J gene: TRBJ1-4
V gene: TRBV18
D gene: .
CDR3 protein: CASSSTETNEKLFF
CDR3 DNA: TGTGCCAGCTCATCGACAGAGACTAATGAAAAACTGTTTTTT

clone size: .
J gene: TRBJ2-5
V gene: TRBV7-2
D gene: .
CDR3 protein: CASSLSGDRLGTQYF
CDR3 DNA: TGTGCCAGCAGCTTATCCGGGGACCGCTTGGGCACCCAGTACTTC

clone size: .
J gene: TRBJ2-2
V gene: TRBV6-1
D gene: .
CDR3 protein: CASSEDHYTGELFF
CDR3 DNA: TGTGCCAGCAGTGAAGACCACTACACCGGGGAGCTGTTTTTT

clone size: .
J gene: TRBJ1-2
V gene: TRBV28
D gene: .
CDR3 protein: CASRPGSGAGGYTF
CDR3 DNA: TGTGCCAGCAGACCCGGATCAGGGGCGGGGGGCTACACCTTC

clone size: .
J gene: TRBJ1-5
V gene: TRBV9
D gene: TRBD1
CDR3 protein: CASSKNDREGNQPQHF
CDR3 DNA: TGTGCCAGCAGCAAAAATGACAGGGAAGGCAATCAGCCCCAGCATTTT

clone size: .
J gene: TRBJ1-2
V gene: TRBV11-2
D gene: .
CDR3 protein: CASSFTSGARGGYTF
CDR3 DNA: TGTGCCAGCAGCTTTACGTCCGGGGCGCGTGGAGGCTACACCTTC

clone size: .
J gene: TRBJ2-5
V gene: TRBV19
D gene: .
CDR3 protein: CASSTPGRTKLETQYF
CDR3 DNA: TGTGCCAGTAGTACACCGGGACGGACGAAATTAGAGACCCAGTACTTC

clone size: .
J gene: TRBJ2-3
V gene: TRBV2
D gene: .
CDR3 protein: CASSRDSQDTQYF
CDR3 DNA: TGTGCCAGCAGTCGGGACTCACAAGATACGCAGTATTTT

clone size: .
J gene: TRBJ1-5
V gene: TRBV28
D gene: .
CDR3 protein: CASSLSRAGNQPQHF
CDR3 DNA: TGTGCCAGCAGTTTAAGCCGGGCAGGTAATCAGCCCCAGCATTTT

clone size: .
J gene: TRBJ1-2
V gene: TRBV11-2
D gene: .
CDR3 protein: CASSLDAGYTF
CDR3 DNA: TGTGCCAGCAGCTTAGATGCCGGCTACACCTTC

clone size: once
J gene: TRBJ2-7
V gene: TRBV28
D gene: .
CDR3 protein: CASTSGFGVDYEQYF
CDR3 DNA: TGTGCCAGCACCTCGGGGTTTGGCGTAGACTACGAGCAGTACTTC

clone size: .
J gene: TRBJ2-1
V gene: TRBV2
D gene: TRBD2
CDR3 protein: CASSGRLAGVNEQFF
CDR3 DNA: TGTGCCAGCAGTGGGAGACTAGCGGGAGTGAATGAGCAGTTCTTC